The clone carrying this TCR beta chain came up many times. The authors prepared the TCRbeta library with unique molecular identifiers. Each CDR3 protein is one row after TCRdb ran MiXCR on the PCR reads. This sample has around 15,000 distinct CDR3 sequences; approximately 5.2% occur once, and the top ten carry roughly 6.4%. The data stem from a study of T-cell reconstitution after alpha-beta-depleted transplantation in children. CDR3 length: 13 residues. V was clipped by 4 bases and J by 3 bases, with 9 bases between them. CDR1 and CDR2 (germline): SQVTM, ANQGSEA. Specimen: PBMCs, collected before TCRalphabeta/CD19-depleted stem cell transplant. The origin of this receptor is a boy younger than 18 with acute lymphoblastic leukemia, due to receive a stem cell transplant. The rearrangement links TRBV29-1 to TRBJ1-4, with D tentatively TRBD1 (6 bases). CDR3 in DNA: TGCAGCGTTGTCGGGACATCTAATGAAAAACTGTTTTTT. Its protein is CSVVGTSNEKLFF.